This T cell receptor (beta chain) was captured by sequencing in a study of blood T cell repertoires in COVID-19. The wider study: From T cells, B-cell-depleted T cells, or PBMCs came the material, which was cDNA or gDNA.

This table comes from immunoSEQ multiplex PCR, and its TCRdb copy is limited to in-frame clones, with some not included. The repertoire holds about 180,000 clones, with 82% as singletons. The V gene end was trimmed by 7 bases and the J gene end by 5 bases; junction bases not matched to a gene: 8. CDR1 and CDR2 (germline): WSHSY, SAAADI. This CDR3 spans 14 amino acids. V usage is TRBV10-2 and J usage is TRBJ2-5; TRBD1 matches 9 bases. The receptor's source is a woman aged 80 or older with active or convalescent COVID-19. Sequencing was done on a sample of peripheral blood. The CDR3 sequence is CASTNTGGSETQYF. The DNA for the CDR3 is TGCGCCAGCACCAACACAGGGGGCAGTGAGACCCAGTACTTC.